One and the same sample provided the 17 T cell receptor beta chains below, sequenced in a study of blood T cells in healthy people across ages. Primed by a sample-barcoded 5' primer and a J-beta primer mix, a second PCR proceeded for 7 to 11 cycles. TCRdb re-derived calls from the 5' RACE reads in MiXCR, one entry per CDR3 protein. The sample has roughly 830,000 distinct CDR3 sequences; approximately 59% are singletons. Sequencing was done on a sample of blood. Every receptor here comes from a man aged 30 to 39 in good health.

The chain combines TRBV15 with TRBJ2-7, with 7 bases identical to TRBD1. Trimming at V came to 4 bases and at J to 2 bases, leaving 8 bases not matched to a gene. The CDR3 totals 15 residues. Per the germline V gene, CDR1 is LNHNV and CDR2 is YYDKDF (reference sequence). The chain's CDR3 is CATSKPGGTTYEQYF. CDR3 in DNA: TGTGCCACCAGCAAACCAGGGGGTACGACCTACGAGCAGTACTTC.

The V and J genes are TRBV4-2 and TRBJ2-7; either TRBD1 or TRBD2 may supply D (5 bases each). The CDR3 loop spans 15 amino acids. The germline V gene encodes CDR1 LGHNA and CDR2 YNFKEQ. Trimming took off 0 bases at V and 2 bases at J, with 11 bases between the two ends. In DNA, the CDR3 is TGTGCCAGCAGCCAAGAGGGGGTTCGGGCCTACGAGCAGTACTTC. Amino acids: CASSQEGVRAYEQYF.

This clonotype was recorded only once. The rearrangement links TRBV9 to TRBJ2-1; the match to TRBD1 covers 11 bases. V lost 2 bases to trimming and J lost 4 bases; unmatched junction nucleotides: 5. The germline gives CDR1 SGDLS, CDR2 YYNGEE. The CDR3 covers 16 residues. This CDR3 is CASSVRTGGLYNEQFF. The CDR3, as DNA: TGTGCCAGCAGCGTCAGGACAGGGGGCCTATACAATGAGCAGTTCTTC.

A few counts support this clonotype. The gene calls are TRBV29-1 and TRBJ2-3; no reliable D call. This CDR3 is built from 14 residues. V was pared by 4 bases and J by 1 base, with 12 bases between. The V gene's germline CDR1 is SQVTM and CDR2 ANQGSEA. For the CDR3, the DNA is TGCAGCGTTGGAATCTCCTCTGGCACAGATACGCAGTATTTT. Translating gives CSVGISSGTDTQYF.

DNA for the CDR3: TGTGCCAGCAGCTCCGATGTGGGTGGCTACACCTTC. It codes for CASSSDVGGYTF. V gene TRBV5-8 combines with J gene TRBJ1-2, with D hard to call. The CDR3 covers 12 residues. The germline CDR1 and CDR2 sequences are SGHTS and YDEGEE. V gave up 3 bases and J gave up 7 bases, with 10 bases separating them. Combining the CDR3 with reference TRBV5-8 and TRBJ1-2 gives the whole variable domain EAGVTQSPTHLIKTRGQQATLRCSPISGHTSVYWYQQALGLGLQFLLWYDEGEERNRGNFPPRFSGRQFPNYSSELNVNALELEDSALYLCASSSDVGGYTFGSGTRLTVV.

This chain joins TRBV4-3 and TRBJ2-3; D remains ambiguous. Germline CDR1 is LGHNA and CDR2 is YSLEER. The CDR3 is 15 residues long. V was cut by 6 bases and J by 4 bases, with 17 bases left in between. The CDR3 sequence: CASRNGQSMADTQYF. As DNA, the CDR3 is TGCGCCAGCAGGAATGGGCAGAGCATGGCAGATACGCAGTATTTT.

The chain combines TRBV7-9 with TRBJ1-6; 7 nucleotides align to TRBD1. The CDR3 loop spans 16 amino acids. Germline lookup yields CDR1 SEHNR and CDR2 FQNEAQ (reference sequence). The junction had 6 bases not matched to a gene; V was cut back by 5 bases and J by 2 bases. CDR3: CASSLGQRAYNSPLHF. Here the CDR3 DNA reads TGTGCCAGCAGCCTGGGACAGCGTGCCTATAATTCACCCCTCCACTTT.

The chain carries TRBV29-1 and TRBJ1-5; the match to TRBD1 covers 7 bases. Losses at the gene ends were 6 bases for V and 1 base for J; bases not matched to a gene: 3. Germline V gene data show CDR1 as SQVTM and CDR2 as ANQGSEA. The CDR3 extends over 13 amino acids. This chain's CDR3 is CSVRQGSNQPQHF. CDR3 DNA sequence: TGCAGCGTAAGACAGGGCAGCAATCAGCCCCAGCATTTT.

The chain uses TRBV3-1 and TRBJ2-7; D remains ambiguous. The CDR3 has 13 residues. The V and J ends lost 3 bases and 6 bases respectively, with 12 bases between them. Germline CDR1 is LGHDT and CDR2 is YNNKEL (reference sequence). In DNA, the CDR3 is TGTGCCAGCAGCCAGGGAAAAGTGCGCGAGCAGTACTTC. It is translated as CASSQGKVREQYF.

The chain carries TRBV4-2 and TRBJ2-1; 8 bases agree with TRBD2. After removal of 2 bases from V and 0 bases from J, the junction contained 12 bases not matched to a gene. Germline V CDR1 and CDR2: LGHNA, YNFKEQ. The CDR3 is made up of 19 amino acids. CDR3: CASSQRSERGRSSYNEQFF. The DNA of the CDR3 is TGTGCCAGCAGCCAAAGGAGCGAGCGGGGGAGGAGCTCCTACAATGAGCAGTTCTTC.

This clonotype was detected only once. This sequence joins TRBV28 and TRBJ1-5; 7 bases match TRBD1. V was pared by 6 bases and J by 9 bases, with 11 bases of the junction left unmatched. This CDR3 is built from 14 residues. Germline V gene data show CDR1 as MDHEN and CDR2 as SYDVKM. The CDR3 DNA reads TGTGCCAGCAGCGAACTCCACAGGGGAGGGCCCCAGCATTTT. It encodes CASSELHRGGPQHF.

The J gene is TRBJ2-7, the V gene TRBV28; D is perhaps TRBD2 (6 bases). The V end lost 8 bases, the J end lost 0 bases, and 17 bases lay between the germline ends. CDR1 is MDHEN and CDR2 is SYDVKM in the germline V gene. CDR3 length: 15 residues. Here the CDR3 DNA reads TGTGCCAGCCTCGCGGGGTCCCTTACCTCCTACGAGCAGTACTTC. This encodes CASLAGSLTSYEQYF.

The rearrangement joins TRBV10-3 to TRBJ1-2, with D unresolved. CDR1 and CDR2 from the germline V gene are ENHRY and SYGVKD. V was cut by 0 bases and J by 3 bases, with 5 bases left in between. This CDR3 is built from 13 residues. CDR3 bases: TGTGCCATCAGTGAGTCTAAGGACTATGGCTACACCTTC. This translates into CAISESKDYGYTF.

This sequence joins TRBV4-3 and TRBJ2-3, with D perhaps being TRBD1 or TRBD2 (6 bases each). This CDR3 comprises 15 residues. Germline CDR1 reads LGHNA; CDR2 reads YSLEER. The V and J ends lost 0 bases and 6 bases respectively, with 13 bases between them. CDR3 sequence (DNA): TGCGCCAGCAGCCAAGAGGGGGGCGCATGGGATACGCAGTATTTT. It specifies CASSQEGGAWDTQYF.

This chain joins TRBV9 and TRBJ1-5; D perhaps matches TRBD1 (6 bases). Trimming shortened V by 0 bases and J by 6 bases, and 10 bases separated the two germline ends. Germline CDR1 SGDLS, CDR2 YYNGEE. CDR3 length: 14 residues. The CDR3 DNA is TGTGCCAGCAGCGTAGAGGGGGGGAGTCAGCCCCAGCATTTT. Its protein is CASSVEGGSQPQHF.

This clonotype was detected a few times. CDR3 protein: CASSQDYRLVGQETQYF. The CDR3 region has the DNA TGTGCCAGCAGCCAAGATTACCGGCTAGTCGGACAGGAGACCCAGTACTTC. The V call is TRBV4-2, the J call TRBJ2-5; a weak D match, TRBD1 (6 bases). V lost 0 bases to trimming and J lost 5 bases, with 19 bases between them. The CDR3 runs to 17 residues. The germline V gene has CDR1 LGHNA and CDR2 YNFKEQ.

The rearrangement uses TRBV12-3 or TRBV12-4 and TRBJ2-7; TRBD1 agrees at 9 bases. V dropped 5 bases and J dropped 3; count of bases not matched to a gene: 8. The CDR3 is 15 amino acids. CDR3 DNA sequence: TGTGCCAGCAGTGGGGGGACAGGGCACCACTACGAGCAGTACTTC. Its protein is CASSGGTGHHYEQYF.